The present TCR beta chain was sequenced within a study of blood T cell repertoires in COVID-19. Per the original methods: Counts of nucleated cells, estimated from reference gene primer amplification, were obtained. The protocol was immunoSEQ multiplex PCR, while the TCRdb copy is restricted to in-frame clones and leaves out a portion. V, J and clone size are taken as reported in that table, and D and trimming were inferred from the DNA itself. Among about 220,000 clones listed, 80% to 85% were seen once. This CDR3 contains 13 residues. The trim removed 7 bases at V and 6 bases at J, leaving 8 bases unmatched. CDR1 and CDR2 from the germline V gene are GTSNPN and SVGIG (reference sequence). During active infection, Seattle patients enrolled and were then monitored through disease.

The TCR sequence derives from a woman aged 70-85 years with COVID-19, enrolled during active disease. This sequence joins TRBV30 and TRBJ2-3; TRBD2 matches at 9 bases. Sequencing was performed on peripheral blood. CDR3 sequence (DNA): TGTGCCTCCCGGCTAGCGGGATGGGATACGCAGTATTTT. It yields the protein CASRLAGWDTQYF.